These 2 T cell receptor beta chains originate from one sample sequenced in a study of blood T cells in healthy people across ages. Alongside a J-beta primer mix, a sample-barcoded 5' primer served in a second PCR lasting about 7 to 12 cycles. TCRdb re-called the 5' RACE reads with MiXCR, one entry per CDR3 protein. In the table there are 700,000 to 850,000 distinct CDR3 sequences, roughly 53% of which are singletons. The sample comprised blood. The receptors were sampled from a man older than 75 in good health.

This clonotype was found a few times. This rearrangement joins TRBV7-2 to TRBJ1-2; D unresolved. With 5 bases removed from V and 1 base from J, the gap between germline ends came to 8 bases. From germline, CDR1 is SGHTA and CDR2 FQGNSA. The CDR3 has 13 amino acids. CDR3 nucleotides: TGTGCCAGCAGCCCGTTTAATAACTATGGCTACACCTTC. Its protein product is CASSPFNNYGYTF.

Comments on this clonotype: One end of the junction does not line up with germline, which may come from a read error. V usage is TRBV27 and J usage is TRBJ1-1; D remains unclear. The CDR3 consists of 14 residues. The germline CDR1 and CDR2 sequences are MNHEY and SMNVEV (reference sequence). The CDR3 bases are TGTGCCAGCCGAGGGCAGCCCTCTAACACCGAAGCTTTCTTT. Encoded protein: CASRGQPSNTEAFF.